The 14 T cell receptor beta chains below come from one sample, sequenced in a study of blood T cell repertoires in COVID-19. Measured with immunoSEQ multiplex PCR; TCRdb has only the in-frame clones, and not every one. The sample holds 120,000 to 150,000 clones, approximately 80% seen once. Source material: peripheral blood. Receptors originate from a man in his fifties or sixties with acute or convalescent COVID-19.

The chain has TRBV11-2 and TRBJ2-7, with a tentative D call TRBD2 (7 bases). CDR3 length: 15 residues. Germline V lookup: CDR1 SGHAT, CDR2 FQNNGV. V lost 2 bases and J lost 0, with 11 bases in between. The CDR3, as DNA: TGTGCCAGCAGCTTAAGGGGGGGCCCCTCCTACGAGCAGTACTTC. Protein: CASSLRGGPSYEQYF.

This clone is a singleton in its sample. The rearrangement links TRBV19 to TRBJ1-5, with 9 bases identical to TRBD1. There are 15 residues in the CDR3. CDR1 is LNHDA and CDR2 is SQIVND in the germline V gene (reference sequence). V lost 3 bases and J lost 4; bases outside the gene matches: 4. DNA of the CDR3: TGTGCCAGTAGTATTTGGGGACAGGGTAATCAGCCCCAGCATTTT. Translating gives CASSIWGQGNQPQHF.

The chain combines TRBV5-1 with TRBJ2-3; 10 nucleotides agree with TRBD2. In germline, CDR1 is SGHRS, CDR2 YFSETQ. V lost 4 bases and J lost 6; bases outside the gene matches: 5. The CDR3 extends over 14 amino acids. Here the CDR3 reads CASSPMTSGDTQYF. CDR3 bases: TGCGCCAGCAGCCCAATGACTAGCGGGGATACGCAGTATTTT.

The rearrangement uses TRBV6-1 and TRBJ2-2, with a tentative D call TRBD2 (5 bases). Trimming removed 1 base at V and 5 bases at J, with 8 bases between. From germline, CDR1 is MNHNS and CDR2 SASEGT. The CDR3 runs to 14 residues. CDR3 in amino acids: CASSEDRGTGELFF. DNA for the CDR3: TGTGCCAGCAGTGAAGATCGGGGTACCGGGGAGCTGTTTTTT.

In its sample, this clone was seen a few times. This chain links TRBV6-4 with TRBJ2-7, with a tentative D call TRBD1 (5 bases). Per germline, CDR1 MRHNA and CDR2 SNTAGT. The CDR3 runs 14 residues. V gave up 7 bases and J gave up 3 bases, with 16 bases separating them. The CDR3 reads CASIISRVLYEQYV. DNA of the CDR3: TGTGCCAGCATCATATCCAGGGTTCTCTACGAGCAGTACGTC.

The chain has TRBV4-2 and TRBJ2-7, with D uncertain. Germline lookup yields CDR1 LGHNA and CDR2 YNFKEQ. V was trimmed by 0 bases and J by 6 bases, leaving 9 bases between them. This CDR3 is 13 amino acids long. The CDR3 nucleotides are TGTGCCAGCAGCCAAGATAGGAGTTTCGAGCAGTACTTC. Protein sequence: CASSQDRSFEQYF.

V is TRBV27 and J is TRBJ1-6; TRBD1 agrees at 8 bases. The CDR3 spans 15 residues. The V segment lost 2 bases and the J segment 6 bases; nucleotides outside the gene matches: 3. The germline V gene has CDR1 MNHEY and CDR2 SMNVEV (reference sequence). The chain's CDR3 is CASSLTGQGNSPLHF. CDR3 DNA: TGTGCCAGCAGTTTAACCGGACAGGGTAATTCACCCCTCCACTTT.

The CDR3 DNA is TGTGCCAGCAGTTTGATTGACAGGGGGCGAGGCTACACCTTC. Residues: CASSLIDRGRGYTF. The chain employs TRBV28 and TRBJ1-2, with 10 bases that match TRBD1. Per germline, CDR1 MDHEN and CDR2 SYDVKM. J gave up 8 bases and V 3 bases, and 6 bases lay outside the gene matches. This CDR3 contains 14 residues.

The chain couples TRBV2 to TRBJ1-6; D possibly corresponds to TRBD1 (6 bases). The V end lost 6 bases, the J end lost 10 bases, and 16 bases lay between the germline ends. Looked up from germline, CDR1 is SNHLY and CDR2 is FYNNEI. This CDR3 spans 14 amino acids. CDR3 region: CASRPSTTGSPLHF. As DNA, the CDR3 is TGTGCCAGCAGACCCTCTACGACAGGATCACCCCTCCACTTT.

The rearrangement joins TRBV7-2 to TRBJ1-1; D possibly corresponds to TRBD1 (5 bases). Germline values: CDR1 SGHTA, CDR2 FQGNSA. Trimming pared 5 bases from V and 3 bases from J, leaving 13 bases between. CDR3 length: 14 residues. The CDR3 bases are TGTGCCAGCAGCCCTCCCCGGGACTACACTGAAGCTTTCTTT. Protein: CASSPPRDYTEAFF.

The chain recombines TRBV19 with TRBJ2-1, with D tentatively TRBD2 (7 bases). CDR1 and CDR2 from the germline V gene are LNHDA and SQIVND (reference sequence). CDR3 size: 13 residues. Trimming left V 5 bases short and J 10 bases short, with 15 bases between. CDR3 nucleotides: TGTGCCAGTAGTGAACCAGGGAGGGGGGAGCAGTTCTTC. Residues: CASSEPGRGEQFF.

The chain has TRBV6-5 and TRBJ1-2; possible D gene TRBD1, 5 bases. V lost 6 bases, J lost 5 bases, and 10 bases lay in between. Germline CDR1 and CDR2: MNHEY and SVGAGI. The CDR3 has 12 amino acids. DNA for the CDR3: TGTGCCAGCAGCAGGGAACGATATGGCTACACCTTC. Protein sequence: CASSRERYGYTF.

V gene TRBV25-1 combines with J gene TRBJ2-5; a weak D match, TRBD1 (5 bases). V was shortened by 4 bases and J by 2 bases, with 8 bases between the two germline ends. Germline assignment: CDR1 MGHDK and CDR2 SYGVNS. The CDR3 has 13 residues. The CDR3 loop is CASSVAGQETQYF. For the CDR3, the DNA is TGTGCCAGCAGTGTGGCAGGGCAAGAGACCCAGTACTTC. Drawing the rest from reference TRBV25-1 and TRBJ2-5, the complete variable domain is EADIYQTPRYLVIGTGKKITLECSQTMGHDKMYWYQQDPGMELHLIHYSYGVNSTEKGDLSSESTVSRIRTEHFPLTLESARPSHTSQYLCASSVAGQETQYFGPGTRLLVL.

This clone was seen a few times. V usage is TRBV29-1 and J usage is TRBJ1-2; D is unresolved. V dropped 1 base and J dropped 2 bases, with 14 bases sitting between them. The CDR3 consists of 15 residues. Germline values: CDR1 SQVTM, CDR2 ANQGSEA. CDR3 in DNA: TGCAGCGTTGAAGGGGAGAGAGGTTTGAACTATGGCTACACCTTC. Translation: CSVEGERGLNYGYTF.